Reported below is one TCR beta chain. The CDR3 has 15 amino acids. V was pared by 2 bases and J by 0 bases, with 10 bases between. TCRdb reanalysed the RT-PCR reads using MiXCR and keeps one entry per CDR3 protein. The data contain some 90,000 distinct CDR3 sequences, about 48% of them seen just once; the ten biggest clones take up 61%. This sample is part of a study of patients and donors after allogeneic stem cell transplantation. The chain has TRBV12-3 or TRBV12-4 and TRBJ1-1, with D hard to call. The source is a human donor who was either an allogeneic HSCT recipient or a stem cell or donor lymphocyte infusion donor (not recorded which). It is not recorded whose cells these are; they may come from a transplant donor. The sample comprised blood, either unsorted or a sorted T cell fraction (not recorded which). DNA of the CDR3: TGTGCCAGCAGTTTAAGTAGCCGGATGAACACTGAAGCTTTCTTT. Translated, it gives CASSLSSRMNTEAFF.